The present TCR beta chain was sequenced within a study of shared clonotypes between healthy human individuals. Study-wide results and caveats: Among non-shared clonotypes, generation probabilities were lower than among those shared by all four donors. Investigators collected only blood, and repertoires in tissues likely differ. Rarefaction gave evidence that sorted-subset sequencing remained incomplete despite large depth.

In regard to this clone: What it recognizes is unknown.

The CDR3 extends over 14 amino acids. Trimming removed 0 bases at V and 8 bases at J, with 14 bases between. Germline V CDR1 and CDR2: SGHNT, YYREEE (reference sequence). The study ran the assay at deep level. Here immunoSEQ multiplex PCR was the method, and the copy in TCRdb shows in-frame clones only, minus some. This sample yields about 2.1 million clones, of which just over 90% are seen a single time; around 1.8% belongs to the top ten. Terminally differentiated effector memory CD45RA+ cells were excluded by CCR7 positive selection of CD45RO-negative cells. The sample consisted of naive CD8+ T cells from PBMCs. The receptor comes from a young man in good health. Some clones in this sample may be carry-over from other donors' samples. The chain is built from TRBV5-4 and TRBJ1-2, with D uncertain. The CDR3 sequence: CASSLAVQLGGYTF. CDR3 nucleotide sequence: TGTGCCAGCAGCTTGGCCGTTCAGCTCGGGGGCTACACCTTC. Filled out from reference TRBV5-4 and TRBJ1-2, the complete variable domain reads ETGVTQSPTHLIKTRGQQVTLRCSSQSGHNTVSWYQQALGQGPQFIFQYYREEENGRGNFPPRFSGLQFPNYSSELNVNALELDDSALYLCASSLAVQLGGYTFGSGTRLTVV.